This is a list of T cell receptor beta chains from one sample in a study of T cell responses to AZD1222 COVID-19 vaccine. The assay was immunoSEQ multiplex PCR, and TCRdb's table has in-frame clones only and misses some. Seen here are around 150,000 clones, more than 85% observed once, and the top ten hold around 3.3%. The sequences come from peripheral blood, collected 28 days after the second AZD1222 dose. The source of these receptors is an adult who received the AZD1222 COVID-19 vaccine. CDR3s include the opening cysteine and the closing phenylalanine or tryptophan. For some rows the clone size is stated as once, few or many, or as a class when expanded; others skip it.

>TRBV28|TRBJ2-3|few
CATKRVETDTQYF
>TRBV19|TRBJ1-2|.
CASSFKAEADYGYTF
>TRBV6-2/TRBV6-3|TRBJ2-3|.
CASSIRSDTQYF
>TRBV4-1|TRBJ1-2|.
CASSQLIGAEWGYTF
>TRBV7-3|TRBJ2-3|.
CASSQVGSGTQYF
>TRBV6-1|TRBJ2-5|.
CASSEPGTGPETQYF
>TRBV5-1|TRBJ1-2|.
CASSQGTGGYGYTF
>TRBV6-5|TRBJ1-1|.
CASSQTLDSTEAFF
>TRBV18|TRBJ1-4|.
CASSPRQTAAGANEKLFF
>TRBV15|TRBJ2-7|once
CATSRSGTSGSLYEQYF
>TRBV7-8|TRBJ1-5|.
CASSLVGTPNSNQPQHF
>TRBV28|TRBJ2-1|.
CASILDRFIGEQFF
>TRBV7-9|TRBJ1-4|once
CASSLTSTNEKLFF
>TRBV28|TRBJ2-1|.
CASRNTVGVDYNEQFF
>TRBV10-2|TRBJ2-7|.
CASSPRDFYEQYF
>TRBV27|TRBJ2-2|.
CASSLTRPNTGELFF
>TRBV4-2|TRBJ2-1|.
CASSQESQGGLDEQFF
>TRBV4-1|TRBJ1-1|.
CASSQERNTEAFF
>TRBV5-1|TRBJ1-2|.
CASSRGLGQGGGYGYTF
>TRBV7-9|TRBJ1-4|.
CASSLEGGGEKLFF
>TRBV28|TRBJ2-7|.
CASIQGQGESYEQYF
>TRBV25-1|TRBJ1-1|.
CASSAELSGTEAFF
>TRBV5-1|TRBJ2-2|.
CASSLLAFSGELFF
>TRBV24-1|TRBJ1-4|.
CATSAGRERKLFF
>TRBV5-8|TRBJ1-1|.
CASSWGQPNTEAFF
>TRBV5-4|TRBJ2-1|.
CASSLATGTGYNEQFF
>TRBV7-8|TRBJ2-7|.
CASSPPGRSYEQYF
>TRBV20-1|TRBJ1-1|.
CSASQGSTTEAFF
>TRBV4-3|TRBJ1-1|.
CASSLGGSNTEAFF